Listed below are T cell receptor beta chains from one sample, sequenced in a study of T-cell reconstitution after alpha-beta-depleted transplantation in children. MiXCR, applied by TCRdb to the PCR reads, yields one record per CDR3 protein. The sample has about 250,000 distinct CDR3 sequences, 20% to 30% seen once. Here the sequenced sample was PBMCs, mostly from graft donor cells, taken 360 days after TCRalphabeta/CD19-depleted stem cell transplant. These receptor sequences come from a female patient aged 2-9 years who had a stem cell transplant for congenital amegakaryocytic thrombocytopenia, so the T cells may come from the graft donor. Each CDR3 is given with its conserved first and last residue. The D gene is left open where the match is weak. Size tells how often a clone was seen (once, few, many) or the class of an expanded clone, and some rows leave it out.

v_gene	j_gene	d_gene	abundance	CDR3nt	CDR3aa
TRBV20-1	TRBJ2-2	NA	NA	TGCAGTGCTAACCCCCTTGTCGGTAACACCGGGGAGCTGTTTTTT	CSANPLVGNTGELFF
TRBV4-2	TRBJ2-3	NA	once	TGTGCCAGCAGCCAAGTTGGAAATTCAGATACGCAGTATTTT	CASSQVGNSDTQYF
TRBV27	TRBJ2-2	NA	NA	TGTGCCAGCAGCCAGCACAGGGCCTCGAACACCGGGGAGCTGTTTTTT	CASSQHRASNTGELFF
TRBV2	TRBJ2-7	NA	NA	TGTGCCAGCGCCCCGGACTCCTACGAGCAGTACTTC	CASAPDSYEQYF
TRBV20-1	TRBJ1-6	NA	once	TGCAGTGCTGAGGTGGGGGGGTCCTATAATTCACCCCTCCACTTT	CSAEVGGSYNSPLHF
TRBV7-3	TRBJ2-1	NA	many	TGTGCCAGCAGTTCCCTAGCGAGCTCCTACAATGAGCAGTTCTTC	CASSSLASSYNEQFF
TRBV29-1	TRBJ2-3	TRBD1	few	TGCAGCGTTGACGGGACAGGGGATTCAGATACGCAGTATTTT	CSVDGTGDSDTQYF
TRBV28	TRBJ2-7	TRBD2	NA	TGTGCCAGCAGTTTCCCCGGACTAGCGGCCTACGAGCAGTACTTC	CASSFPGLAAYEQYF
TRBV18	TRBJ1-4	NA	few	TGTGCCAGCTCACAAATTCGGCAGAATGAAAAACTGTTTTTT	CASSQIRQNEKLFF
TRBV12-3/TRBV12-4	TRBJ2-1	NA	NA	TGTGCCAGCAGTTCAGGTGGGCGAGGGCCCGCTATGAATGAGCAGTTCTTC	CASSSGGRGPAMNEQFF
TRBV12-3/TRBV12-4	TRBJ2-2	NA	few	TGTGCCAGCAGTTTAATTCGGAACGGGGAGCTGTTTTTT	CASSLIRNGELFF
TRBV20-1	TRBJ2-7	NA	NA	TGCAGTGCTAAGGGGGGGAGCTCCTACGAGCAGTACTTC	CSAKGGSSYEQYF
TRBV28	TRBJ2-2	NA	few	TGTGCCAGCAGTTCCTCAACCTTGGACAGTATCACCGGGGAGCTGTTTTTT	CASSSSTLDSITGELFF